What follows are 28 T cell receptor beta chains derived from one specimen sequenced in a study of blood T cells in healthy people across ages. A sample-barcoded 5' primer and a J-beta primer mix were used in a second PCR of about 7 to 12 cycles. TCRdb recomputed calls from the 5' RACE reads with MiXCR, one row per CDR3 protein. The sample contains roughly 1,000,000 distinct CDR3 sequences, roughly a quarter of which appear only once. This sample also appeared in a second study, on T cells of mothers and their children.

The specimen was blood. The receptors here all came from a girl aged 2 to 9 in good health.

This chain links TRBV9 with TRBJ2-7; 8 nucleotides match TRBD1. Germline CDR1 and CDR2: SGDLS and YYNGEE. J lost 4 bases, V lost 5 bases, and 14 bases had no gene match. The CDR3 extends over 16 amino acids. In nucleotides, the CDR3 is TGTGCCAGCAGTGATCCTTGGACAGGGCTCTCGTACGAGCAGTACGTC. It codes for CASSDPWTGLSYEQYV.

This clonotype was picked up a small number of times. This chain links TRBV2 with TRBJ1-3; unclear D gene. The CDR3 extends over 17 amino acids. CDR1 is SNHLY, CDR2 FYNNEI, per germline. The V gene lost 0 bases and the J gene lost 0 bases, with 12 bases spanning the gap. CDR3 sequence: CASSEALQAVSGNTIYF. CDR3 coding DNA: TGTGCCAGCAGTGAAGCGCTTCAGGCAGTCTCTGGAAACACCATATATTTT.

This clonotype was seen a handful of times. This chain links TRBV10-3 with TRBJ2-1; D tentatively fits TRBD1 or TRBD2 (5 bases each). Germline assignment: CDR1 ENHRY and CDR2 SYGVKD. The CDR3 is 13 amino acids. Trimming shortened V by 6 bases and J by 5 bases, and 11 bases separated the two germline ends. The CDR3 region has the DNA TGTGCCATCAGCGGAGAGGGGAACAATGAGCAGTTCTTC. Encoded protein: CAISGEGNNEQFF.

The rearrangement links TRBV6-1 to TRBJ2-6; D unclear. The germline V and J ends were trimmed by 11 bases and 1 base, with 6 bases remaining between them. The CDR3 is made up of 12 amino acids. Per germline, CDR1 MNHNS and CDR2 SASEGT. As DNA, the CDR3 is TGTGCCGTAATATCTGGGGCCAACGTCCTGACTTTC. It codes for CAVISGANVLTF.

A few counts support this clonotype. This rearrangement joins TRBV7-9 to TRBJ2-1, with 8 bases aligning to TRBD2. TRBJ2-7 matches the DNA end more closely, so the J call is doubtful. Germline values: CDR1 SEHNR, CDR2 FQNEAQ (reference sequence). This CDR3 contains 14 residues. CDR3 sequence: CASSPLSGESEQYF. CDR3 DNA sequence: TGTGCCAGCAGCCCACTTAGCGGGGAGAGTGAGCAGTACTTC.

The CDR3 nucleotides are TGCAGCGTTGAAGCCACGGCACAGTACTATGGCTACACCTTC. Protein product: CSVEATAQYYGYTF. The J gene is TRBJ1-2, the V gene TRBV29-1; no definite D call. The V gene lost 1 base and the J gene lost 3 bases, with 12 bases spanning the gap. The CDR3 length is 14 residues. From germline, CDR1 is SQVTM and CDR2 ANQGSEA.

The genes are TRBV5-6 and TRBJ2-7; possibly TRBD1 for D (6 bases). CDR3 length: 14 amino acids. Germline CDR1 and CDR2: SGHDT and YYEEEE. V lost 4 bases and J 5 bases, leaving 16 bases between the germline ends. Written as DNA, the CDR3 is TGTGCCAGCAGCCCTCTTAACAGGGCCCACGAGCAGTACTTC. This translates into CASSPLNRAHEQYF.

The chain has TRBV15 and TRBJ1-1, with TRBD1 matching 7 bases. J lost 7 bases, V lost 0 bases, and 8 bases had no gene match. Germline loops: CDR1 LNHNV, CDR2 YYDKDF (reference sequence). The CDR3 sequence is 15 residues long. CDR3 in amino acids: CATSRDQGGTDEAFF. In DNA, the CDR3 is TGTGCCACCAGCAGAGATCAGGGGGGAACAGATGAAGCTTTCTTT.

This clonotype appeared a few times. The gene calls are TRBV27 and TRBJ2-5; D possibly uses TRBD1 or TRBD2 (5 bases each). The end of the DNA fits TRBJ2-7 better, so the J call may be wrong. CDR1 and CDR2 from the germline V gene are MNHEY and SMNVEV (reference sequence). This CDR3 is built from 14 residues. The CDR3 region is CASSPPGRNYEQYF. The CDR3 DNA sequence: TGTGCCAGCAGTCCGCCGGGACGGAACTACGAGCAGTACTTC.

This clonotype was seen more than once but under ten times. This CDR3 is CASGGELNYGYTF. CDR3 bases: TGTGCCAGCGGGGGAGAACTGAACTATGGCTACACCTTC. The J gene is TRBJ1-2, the V gene TRBV9; the D gene is possibly TRBD1 (5 bases). The CDR3 covers 13 residues. The V gene lost 7 bases and the J gene lost 2 bases, with 12 bases spanning the gap. Germline assignment: CDR1 SGDLS and CDR2 YYNGEE.

This clonotype showed up just a few times. The chain is built from TRBV29-1 and TRBJ2-3, with a possible D match to TRBD2 (5 bases). Deletions cut 4 bases from V and 1 base from J, with 6 bases between. Germline CDR1 reads SQVTM; CDR2 reads ANQGSEA. The CDR3 sequence is 12 residues long. This CDR3 reads CSVAGGTDTQYF. The CDR3 DNA is TGCAGCGTTGCCGGGGGCACAGATACGCAGTATTTT.

The chain carries TRBV29-1 and TRBJ2-3; unclear D gene. Germline V gives CDR1 SQVTM, CDR2 ANQGSEA. The V end was cut by 0 bases, the J end by 5 bases, with 12 bases between. This CDR3 spans 14 amino acids. The CDR3 bases are TGCAGCGTTGAAGATCAGAATTCGGGAGATACGCAGTATTTT. Translation gives CSVEDQNSGDTQYF.

This chain joins TRBV24-1 and TRBJ2-1; 7 bases map to TRBD1. The germline gives CDR1 KGHDR, CDR2 SFDVKD. With 3 bases clipped from V and 7 bases from J, the junction kept 5 bases outside the gene matches. CDR3 length: 14 residues. CDR3 coding DNA: TGTGCCACCAGTGATGGGACAGCCGTGAATGAGCAGTTCTTC. Protein: CATSDGTAVNEQFF.

Written as DNA, the CDR3 is TGTGCCAGCAGGCCGAGAGGCCCCGACTACGAGCAGTACTTC. It codes for CASRPRGPDYEQYF. The chain employs TRBV14 and TRBJ2-7; D is ambiguous. V lost 6 bases and J lost 3, with 15 bases in between. The CDR3 covers 14 residues. The germline gives CDR1 SGHDN, CDR2 FVKESK. Together with reference TRBV14 and TRBJ2-7, the CDR3 gives the full variable domain: EAGVTQFPSHSVIEKGQTVTLRCDPISGHDNLYWYRRVMGKEIKFLLHFVKESKQDESGMPNNRFLAERTGGTYSTLKVQPAELEDSGVYFCASRPRGPDYEQYFGPGTRLTVT.

Only a few counts were recorded for this clonotype. The chain is built from TRBV18 and TRBJ2-1; TRBD2 matches 7 bases. Losses at the gene ends were 3 bases for V and 7 bases for J; bases not matched to a gene: 9. The CDR3 loop spans 15 amino acids. Germline CDR1 reads KGHSH; CDR2 reads LQKENI. Written as DNA, the CDR3 is TGTGCCAGCTCACCCCTGGCGGGAGTTGGAAATGAGCAGTTCTTC. It encodes CASSPLAGVGNEQFF. Filled out from reference TRBV18 and TRBJ2-1, the complete variable domain reads NAGVMQNPRHLVRRRGQEARLRCSPMKGHSHVYWYRQLPEEGLKFMVYLQKENIIDESGMPKERFSAEFPKEGPSILRIQQVVRGDSAAYFCASSPLAGVGNEQFFGPGTRLTVL.

The chain has TRBV20-1 and TRBJ2-5; weak D call: TRBD1 (5 bases). The germline V gene has CDR1 DFQATT and CDR2 SNEGSKA (reference sequence). V lost 7 bases and J lost 1, with 16 bases in between. The CDR3 length is 14 residues. CDR3: CSGFPTGIQETQYF. As DNA, the CDR3 is TGCAGTGGGTTCCCCACAGGTATCCAAGAGACCCAGTACTTC.

This clonotype appeared many times. J is TRBJ2-5 and V is TRBV7-3; possibly TRBD1 for D (5 bases). The CDR3 sequence is 15 residues long. V lost 1 base and J lost 1, with 10 bases in between. Per the germline V gene, CDR1 is SGHTA and CDR2 is FQGTGA. For the CDR3, the DNA is TGTGCCAGCAGCTTAATGGGTCAGGGCCAAGAGACCCAGTACTTC. Protein sequence: CASSLMGQGQETQYF.

A few counts support this clonotype. V is TRBV4-3 and J is TRBJ1-5; 7 bases line up with TRBD1. Trimming cost V 4 bases and J 3 bases; bases outside gene matches: 3. CDR1 is LGHNA and CDR2 is YSLEER in the germline V gene. This CDR3 comprises 14 residues. CDR3 coding DNA: TGCGCCAGCAGCCCGGACAGGCTCAATCAGCCCCAGCATTTT. Encoded protein: CASSPDRLNQPQHF.

The chain combines TRBV10-3 with TRBJ1-1; 7 positions match TRBD1. The CDR3 has 13 amino acids. In germline, CDR1 is ENHRY, CDR2 SYGVKD. Unmatched junction bases numbered 7, after V lost 7 bases and J lost 5 bases. The chain's CDR3 is CAIKQGPDTEAFF. The CDR3, as DNA: TGTGCCATCAAACAGGGGCCAGATACTGAAGCTTTCTTT.

CDR3 sequence (DNA): TGTGCCAGCAGTGAATTAGGTAGCTACAATGAGCAGTTCTTC. It encodes CASSELGSYNEQFF. V is TRBV6-1 and J is TRBJ2-5; no clear D gene. The J call could be wrong; TRBJ2-1 is a better fit for the DNA end. This CDR3 is built from 14 residues. Germline lookup yields CDR1 MNHNS and CDR2 SASEGT.

A few counts support this clonotype. CDR3 sequence: CSARDFTGELFF. In nucleotides, the CDR3 is TGCAGTGCCCGCGACTTCACCGGGGAGCTGTTTTTT. The V and J genes are TRBV20-1 and TRBJ2-2; D is ambiguous. Germline V gene lookup returns CDR1 DFQATT and CDR2 SNEGSKA (reference sequence). The germline V and J ends were trimmed by 6 bases and 4 bases, with 9 bases remaining between them. This CDR3 spans 12 amino acids.

This clonotype was observed a few times. The J gene is TRBJ1-2, the V gene TRBV29-1, with a tentative D call TRBD1 (5 bases). The V gene lost 4 bases and the J gene lost 8 bases, with 14 bases spanning the gap. There are 12 residues in the CDR3. The germline CDR1 and CDR2 sequences are SQVTM and ANQGSEA. The CDR3 reads CSVVTGDQGYTF. The DNA for the CDR3 is TGCAGCGTTGTAACGGGGGATCAGGGCTACACCTTC.

J is TRBJ2-7 and V is TRBV27, with a weak D call TRBD1 (6 bases). Trimming took off 6 bases at V and 0 bases at J, with 18 bases between the two ends. The CDR3 length is 16 residues. Germline lookup yields CDR1 MNHEY and CDR2 SMNVEV (reference sequence). The CDR3 here is CASSQIGTRSSYEQYF. In DNA, the CDR3 is TGTGCCAGCAGCCAGATCGGGACAAGGAGCTCCTACGAGCAGTACTTC.

The chain has TRBV29-1 and TRBJ2-1, with D maybe TRBD1 (6 bases). V lost 4 bases and J lost 0, with 13 bases in between. The V gene's germline CDR1 is SQVTM and CDR2 ANQGSEA. This CDR3 is 15 amino acids long. The CDR3 nucleotides are TGCAGCGTTGTCTCCTGGGACACCTCCTACAATGAGCAGTTCTTC. Protein sequence: CSVVSWDTSYNEQFF.

The V call is TRBV6-6, the J call TRBJ2-1; D is tentatively TRBD1 or TRBD2 (5 bases each). Germline-derived CDR1 and CDR2 are MNHNY and SVGAGI (reference sequence). V dropped 5 bases and J dropped 7 bases, with 15 bases sitting between them. The CDR3 spans 14 residues. The CDR3 DNA reads TGTGCCAGCAGTCCCGAGTTTTGGGGGAATGAGCAGTTCTTC. This gives the protein CASSPEFWGNEQFF.

V and J are TRBV7-2 and TRBJ2-4; no reliable D call. V lost 1 base and J 0 bases, leaving 7 bases between the germline ends. In germline, CDR1 is SGHTA, CDR2 FQGNSA. The CDR3 covers 15 residues. In DNA, the CDR3 is TGTGCCAGCAGCTTAGAAGAAGGAGCCAAAAACATTCAGTACTTC. It is translated as CASSLEEGAKNIQYF.

This clonotype has a handful of counts. At one of its ends the junction is not consistent with the germline gene, which may arise from a read error. The J gene is TRBJ2-7, the V gene TRBV6-2 or TRBV6-3; 10 bases line up with TRBD1. The CDR3 length is 16 residues. Germline CDR1 MNHEY, CDR2 SVGEGT. This CDR3 is CAGSDRQGQGLYEQYF. In nucleotides, the CDR3 is TGTGCCGGCAGCGACCGACAGGGACAGGGGCTTTACGAGCAGTACTTC.

The chain links TRBV29-1 to TRBJ1-1; D gene ambiguous. V was clipped by 4 bases and J by 1 base, with 19 bases between them. This CDR3 has 16 residues. The germline CDR1 and CDR2 sequences are SQVTM and ANQGSEA. CDR3 nucleotides: TGCAGCGTTGGCCCCCTACGGGGTTCAGAGAACACTGAAGCTTTCTTT. This encodes CSVGPLRGSENTEAFF.